This T cell receptor (beta chain) emerged from a study of CD8+ T cells in alopecia areata. Following RNA extraction, reverse transcription yielded cDNA that acted as the sequencing template. Using immunoSEQ multiplex PCR, the repertoire was profiled, and TCRdb retains in-frame clones only, with some absent. This sample has 200,000 to 250,000 clones, with around 66% found just once. Regarding treatment: oral pan-JAK inhibitor, 5-10 mg twice daily. Looked up from germline, CDR1 is SNHLY and CDR2 is FYNNEI. This CDR3 has 15 amino acids. The ends lost 6 bases at V and 4 bases at J; junction bases unmatched: 7.

The TCR was taken from a human donor with alopecia areata. The sample consisted of CD4+ T cells sorted from blood, taken between weeks 44 and 45, from a patient treated with tofacitinib. The J gene is TRBJ2-1, the V gene TRBV2; the match to TRBD1 covers 9 bases. This CDR3 is CASSRDRGEYNEQFF. CDR3 sequence (DNA): TGTGCCAGCAGCCGCGACAGGGGGGAGTACAATGAGCAGTTCTTC.